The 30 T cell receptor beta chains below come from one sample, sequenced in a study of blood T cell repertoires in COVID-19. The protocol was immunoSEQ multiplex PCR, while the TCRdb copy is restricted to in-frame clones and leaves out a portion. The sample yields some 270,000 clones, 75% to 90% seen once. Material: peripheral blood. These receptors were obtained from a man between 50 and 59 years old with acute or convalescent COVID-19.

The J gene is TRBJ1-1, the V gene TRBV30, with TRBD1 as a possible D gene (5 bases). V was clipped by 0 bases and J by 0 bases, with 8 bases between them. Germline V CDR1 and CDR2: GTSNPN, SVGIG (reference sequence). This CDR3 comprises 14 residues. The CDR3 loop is CAWSVGLMNTEAFF. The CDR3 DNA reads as TGTGCCTGGAGTGTGGGACTCATGAACACTGAAGCTTTCTTT.

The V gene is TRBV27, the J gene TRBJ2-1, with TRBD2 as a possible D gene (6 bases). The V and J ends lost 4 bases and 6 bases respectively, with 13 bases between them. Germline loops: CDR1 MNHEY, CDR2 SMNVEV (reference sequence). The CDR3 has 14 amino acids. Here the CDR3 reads CASSYGGWLNEQFF. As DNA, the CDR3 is TGTGCCAGCAGTTACGGGGGTTGGCTCAATGAGCAGTTCTTC.

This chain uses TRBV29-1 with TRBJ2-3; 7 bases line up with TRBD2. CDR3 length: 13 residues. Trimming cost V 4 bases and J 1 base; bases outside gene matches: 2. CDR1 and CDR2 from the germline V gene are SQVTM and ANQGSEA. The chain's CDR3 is CSVVRGGTDTQYF. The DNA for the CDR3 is TGCAGCGTTGTTCGGGGGGGCACAGATACGCAGTATTTT.

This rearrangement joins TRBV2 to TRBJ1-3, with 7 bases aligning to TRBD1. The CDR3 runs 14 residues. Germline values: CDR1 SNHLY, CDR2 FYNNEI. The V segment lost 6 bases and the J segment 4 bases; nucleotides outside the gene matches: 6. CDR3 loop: CASRSTGQGNTIYF. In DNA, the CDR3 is TGTGCCAGCAGGTCGACGGGACAGGGAAACACCATATATTTT. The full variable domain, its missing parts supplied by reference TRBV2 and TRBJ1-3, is EPEVTQTPSHQVTQMGQEVILRCVPISNHLYFYWYRQILGQKVEFLVSFYNNEISEKSEIFDDQFSVERPDGSNFTLKIRSTKLEDSAMYFCASRSTGQGNTIYFGEGSWLTVV.

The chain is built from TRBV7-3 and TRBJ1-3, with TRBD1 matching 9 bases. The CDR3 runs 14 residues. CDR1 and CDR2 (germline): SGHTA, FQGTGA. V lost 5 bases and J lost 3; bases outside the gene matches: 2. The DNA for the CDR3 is TGTGCCAGCAGCCCGGGACAGGGTGGAAACACCATATATTTT. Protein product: CASSPGQGGNTIYF.

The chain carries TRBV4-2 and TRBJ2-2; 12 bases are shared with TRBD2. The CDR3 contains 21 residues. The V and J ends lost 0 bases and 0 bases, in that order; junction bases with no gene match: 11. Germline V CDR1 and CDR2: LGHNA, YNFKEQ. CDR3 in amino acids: CASSQEGPLAGGHANTGELFF. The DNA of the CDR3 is TGTGCCAGCAGCCAAGAAGGACCGCTAGCGGGGGGGCACGCGAACACCGGGGAGCTGTTTTTT.

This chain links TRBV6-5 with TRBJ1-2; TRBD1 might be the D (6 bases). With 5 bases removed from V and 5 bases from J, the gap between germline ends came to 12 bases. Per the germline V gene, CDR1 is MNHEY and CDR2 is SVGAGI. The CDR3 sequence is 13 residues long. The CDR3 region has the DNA TGTGCCAGCAGTCCCAGGGGATCTTATGGCTACACCTTC. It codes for CASSPRGSYGYTF.

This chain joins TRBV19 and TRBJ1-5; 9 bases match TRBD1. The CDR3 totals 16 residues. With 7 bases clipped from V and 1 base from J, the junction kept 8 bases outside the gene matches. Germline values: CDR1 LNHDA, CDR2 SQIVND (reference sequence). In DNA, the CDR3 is TGTGCCAGTACCTTTCACAGGGGGCGAAGCAATCAGCCCCAGCATTTT. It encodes CASTFHRGRSNQPQHF. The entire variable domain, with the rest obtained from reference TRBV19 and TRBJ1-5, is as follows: DGGITQSPKYLFRKEGQNVTLSCEQNLNHDAMYWYRQDPGQGLRLIYYSQIVNDFQKGDIAEGYSVSREKKESFPLTVTSAQKNPTAFYLCASTFHRGRSNQPQHFGDGTRLSIL.

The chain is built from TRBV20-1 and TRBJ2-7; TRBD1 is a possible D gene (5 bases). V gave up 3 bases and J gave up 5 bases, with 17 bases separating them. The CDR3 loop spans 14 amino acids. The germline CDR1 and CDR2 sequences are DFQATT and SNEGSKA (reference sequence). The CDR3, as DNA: TGCAGTGCTAGTGTTCGACAGCGTGGGGACGAGCAGTACTTC. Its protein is CSASVRQRGDEQYF.

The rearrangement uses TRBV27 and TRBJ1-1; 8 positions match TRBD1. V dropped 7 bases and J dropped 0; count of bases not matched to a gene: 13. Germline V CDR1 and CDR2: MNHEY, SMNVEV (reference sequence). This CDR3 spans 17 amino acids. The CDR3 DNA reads TGTGCCAGCACCCGATACCGGGACAGGCTCATGAACACTGAAGCTTTCTTT. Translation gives CASTRYRDRLMNTEAFF.

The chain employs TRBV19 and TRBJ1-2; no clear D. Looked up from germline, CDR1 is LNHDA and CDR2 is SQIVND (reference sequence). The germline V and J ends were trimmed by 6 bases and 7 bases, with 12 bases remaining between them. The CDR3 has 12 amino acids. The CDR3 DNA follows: TGTGCCAGTAGAAGCTCTGTGCGTGGCTACACCTTC. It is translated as CASRSSVRGYTF. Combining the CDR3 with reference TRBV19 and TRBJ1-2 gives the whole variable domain DGGITQSPKYLFRKEGQNVTLSCEQNLNHDAMYWYRQDPGQGLRLIYYSQIVNDFQKGDIAEGYSVSREKKESFPLTVTSAQKNPTAFYLCASRSSVRGYTFGSGTRLTVV.

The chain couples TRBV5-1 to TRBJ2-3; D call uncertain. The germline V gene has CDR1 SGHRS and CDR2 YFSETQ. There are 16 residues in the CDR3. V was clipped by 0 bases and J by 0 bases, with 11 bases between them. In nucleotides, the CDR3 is TGCGCCAGCAGCTTGGGACACCGAACTAGCACAGATACGCAGTATTTT. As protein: CASSLGHRTSTDTQYF.

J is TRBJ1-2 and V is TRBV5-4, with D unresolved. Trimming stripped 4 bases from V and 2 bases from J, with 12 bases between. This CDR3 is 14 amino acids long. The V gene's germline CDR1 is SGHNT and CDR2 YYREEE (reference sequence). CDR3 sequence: CASSIGGDNYGYTF. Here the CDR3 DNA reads TGTGCCAGCAGCATTGGTGGAGACAACTATGGCTACACCTTC.

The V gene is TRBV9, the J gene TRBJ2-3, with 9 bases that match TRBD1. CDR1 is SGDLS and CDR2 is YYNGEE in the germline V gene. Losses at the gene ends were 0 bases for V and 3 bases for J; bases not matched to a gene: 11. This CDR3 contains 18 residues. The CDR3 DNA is TGTGCCAGCAGCGTAGGAGCAGGGGGACAGGGACGGACAGATACGCAGTATTTT. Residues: CASSVGAGGQGRTDTQYF.

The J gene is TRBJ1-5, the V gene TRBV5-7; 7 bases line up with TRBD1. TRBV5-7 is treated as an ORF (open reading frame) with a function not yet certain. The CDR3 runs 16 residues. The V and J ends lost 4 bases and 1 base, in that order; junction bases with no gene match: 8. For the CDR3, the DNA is TGTGCCAGCAGCGTGACAGGGAGGCTGAGCAATCAGCCCCAGCATTTT. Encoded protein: CASSVTGRLSNQPQHF.

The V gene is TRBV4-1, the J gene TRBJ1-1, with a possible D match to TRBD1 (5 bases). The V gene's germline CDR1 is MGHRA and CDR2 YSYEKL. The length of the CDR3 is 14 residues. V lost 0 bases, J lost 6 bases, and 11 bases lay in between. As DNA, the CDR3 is TGCGCCAGCAGCCAAGAACAGGTGGTCGCTGAAGCTTTCTTT. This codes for CASSQEQVVAEAFF.

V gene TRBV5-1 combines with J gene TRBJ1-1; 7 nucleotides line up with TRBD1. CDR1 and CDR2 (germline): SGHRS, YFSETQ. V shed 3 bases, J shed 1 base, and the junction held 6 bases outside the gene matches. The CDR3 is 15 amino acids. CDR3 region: CASSSNRGSNTEAFF. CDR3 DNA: TGCGCCAGCAGCTCTAACAGGGGCTCGAACACTGAAGCTTTCTTT. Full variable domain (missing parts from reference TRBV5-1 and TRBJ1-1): KAGVTQTPRYLIKTRGQQVTLSCSPISGHRSVSWYQQTPGQGLQFLFEYFSETQRNKGNFPGRFSGRQFSNSRSEMNVSTLELGDSALYLCASSSNRGSNTEAFFGQGTRLTVV.

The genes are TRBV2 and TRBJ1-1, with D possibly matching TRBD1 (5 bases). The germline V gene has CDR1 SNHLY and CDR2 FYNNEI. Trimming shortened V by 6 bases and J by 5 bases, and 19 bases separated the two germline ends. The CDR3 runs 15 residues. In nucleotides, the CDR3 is TGTGCCAGCAGGGTACAGGACACCCCCGGGACTGAAGCTTTCTTT. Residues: CASRVQDTPGTEAFF.

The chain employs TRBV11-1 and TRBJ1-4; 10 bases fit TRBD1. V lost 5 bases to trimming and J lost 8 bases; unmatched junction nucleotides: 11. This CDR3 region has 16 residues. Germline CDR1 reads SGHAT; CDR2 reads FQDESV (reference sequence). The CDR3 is CASSPGRGTGDEKLFF. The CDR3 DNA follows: TGTGCCAGCAGCCCCGGCAGGGGGACAGGGGACGAAAAACTGTTTTTT.

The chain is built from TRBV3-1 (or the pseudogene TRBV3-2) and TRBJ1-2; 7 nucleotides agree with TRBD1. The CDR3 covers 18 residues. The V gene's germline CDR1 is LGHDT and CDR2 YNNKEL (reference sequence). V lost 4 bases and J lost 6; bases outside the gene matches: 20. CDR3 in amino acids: CASSLARDSGKRRNGYTF. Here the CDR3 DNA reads TGTGCCAGCAGCCTCGCCCGGGACAGCGGAAAGAGAAGGAATGGCTACACCTTC.

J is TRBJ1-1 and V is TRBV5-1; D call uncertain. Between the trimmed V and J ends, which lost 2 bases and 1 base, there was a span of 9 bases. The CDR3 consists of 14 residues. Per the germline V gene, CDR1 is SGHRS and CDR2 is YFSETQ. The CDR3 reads CASSFASENTEAFF. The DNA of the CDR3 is TGCGCCAGCAGCTTTGCGAGTGAGAACACTGAAGCTTTCTTT.

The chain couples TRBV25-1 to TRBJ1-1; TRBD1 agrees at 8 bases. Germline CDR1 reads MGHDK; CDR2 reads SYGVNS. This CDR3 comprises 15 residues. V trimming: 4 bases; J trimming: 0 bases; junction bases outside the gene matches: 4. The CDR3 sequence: CASSGGDRMNTEAFF. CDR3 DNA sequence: TGTGCCAGCAGTGGGGGGGACAGGATGAACACTGAAGCTTTCTTT. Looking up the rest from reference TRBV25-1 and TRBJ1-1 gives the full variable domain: EADIYQTPRYLVIGTGKKITLECSQTMGHDKMYWYQQDPGMELHLIHYSYGVNSTEKGDLSSESTVSRIRTEHFPLTLESARPSHTSQYLCASSGGDRMNTEAFFGQGTRLTVV.

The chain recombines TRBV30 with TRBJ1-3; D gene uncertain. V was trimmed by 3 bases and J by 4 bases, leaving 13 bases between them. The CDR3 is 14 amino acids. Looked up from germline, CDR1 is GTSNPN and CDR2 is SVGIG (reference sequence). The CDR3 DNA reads TGTGCCTGGAGAACGGCGGGTCCCGGAAACACCATATATTTT. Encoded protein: CAWRTAGPGNTIYF.

Here the CDR3 reads CASSFVPGAAGNTIYF. The CDR3 DNA sequence: TGTGCCAGCAGCTTTGTACCGGGAGCTGCTGGAAACACCATATATTTT. The chain joins TRBV7-9 to TRBJ1-3; D call uncertain. CDR1 is SEHNR and CDR2 is FQNEAQ in the germline V gene (reference sequence). The CDR3 loop spans 16 amino acids. V was trimmed by 3 bases and J by 2 bases, leaving 14 bases between them. Full variable domain (missing parts from reference TRBV7-9 and TRBJ1-3): DTGVSQNPRHKITKRGQNVTFRCDPISEHNRLYWYRQTLGQGPEFLTYFQNEAQLEKSRLLSDRFSAERPKGSFSTLEIQRTEQGDSAMYLCASSFVPGAAGNTIYFGEGSWLTVV.

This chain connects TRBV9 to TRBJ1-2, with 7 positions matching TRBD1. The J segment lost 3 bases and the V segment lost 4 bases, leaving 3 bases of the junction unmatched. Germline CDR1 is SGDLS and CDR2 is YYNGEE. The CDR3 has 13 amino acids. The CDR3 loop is CASSTTGDYGYTF. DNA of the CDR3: TGTGCCAGCAGCACCACAGGGGACTATGGCTACACCTTC. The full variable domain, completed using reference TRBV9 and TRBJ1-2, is DSGVTQTPKHLITATGQRVTLRCSPRSGDLSVYWYQQSLDQGLQFLIQYYNGEERAKGNILERFSAQQFPDLHSELNLSSLELGDSALYFCASSTTGDYGYTFGSGTRLTVV.

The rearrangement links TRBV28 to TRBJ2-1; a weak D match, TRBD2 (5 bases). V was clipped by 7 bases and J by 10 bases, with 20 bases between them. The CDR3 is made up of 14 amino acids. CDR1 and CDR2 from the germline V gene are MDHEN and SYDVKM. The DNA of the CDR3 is TGTGCCAGCACCTGGCGAGCGGATGGTAACGAGCAGTTCTTC. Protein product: CASTWRADGNEQFF.

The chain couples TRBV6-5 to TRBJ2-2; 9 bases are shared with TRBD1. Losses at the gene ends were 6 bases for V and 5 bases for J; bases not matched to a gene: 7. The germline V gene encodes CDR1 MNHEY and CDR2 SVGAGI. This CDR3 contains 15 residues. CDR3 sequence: CASRRDRVMTGELFF. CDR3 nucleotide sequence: TGTGCCAGCAGACGGGACAGGGTGATGACCGGGGAGCTGTTTTTT.

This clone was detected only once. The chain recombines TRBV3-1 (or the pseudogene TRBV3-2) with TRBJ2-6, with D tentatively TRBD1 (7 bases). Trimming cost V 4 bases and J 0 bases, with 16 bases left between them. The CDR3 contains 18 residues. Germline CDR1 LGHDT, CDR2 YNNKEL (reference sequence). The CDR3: CASSRPGDRTSGANVLTF. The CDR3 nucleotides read TGTGCCAGCAGCCGCCCGGGGGACAGAACCTCTGGGGCCAACGTCCTGACTTTC.

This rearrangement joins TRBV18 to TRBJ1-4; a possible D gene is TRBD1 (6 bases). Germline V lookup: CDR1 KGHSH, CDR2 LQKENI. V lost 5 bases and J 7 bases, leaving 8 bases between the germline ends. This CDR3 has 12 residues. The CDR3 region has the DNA TGTGCCAGCTCAACGGACAGTGAAAAACTGTTTTTT. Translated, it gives CASSTDSEKLFF.

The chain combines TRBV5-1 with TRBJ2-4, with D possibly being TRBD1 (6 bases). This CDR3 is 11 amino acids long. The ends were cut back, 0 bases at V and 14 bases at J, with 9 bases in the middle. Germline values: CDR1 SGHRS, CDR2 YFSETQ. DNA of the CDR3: TGCGCCAGCAGCTTGGAAGGGGACAAGTACTTC. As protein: CASSLEGDKYF.